Shown below are 20 T cell receptor beta chains from a single sample sequenced in a study of cytotoxic CD8 clonotypes in ibrutinib-treated CLL. Profiling relied on immunoSEQ multiplex PCR, and the TCRdb table lists in-frame clones only, not all of them. The sample gives more than 110,000 clones, roughly 76% of which show up once; around 4.9% is in the top ten. The specimen comprised PBMCs, sampled after 24 months of ibrutinib treatment. These receptors came from a human donor with chronic lymphocytic leukemia.

The gene calls are TRBV5-1 and TRBJ1-5; TRBD1 matches at 7 bases. There are 15 residues in the CDR3. Trimming cost V 4 bases and J 2 bases; bases outside gene matches: 6. Germline V gives CDR1 SGHRS, CDR2 YFSETQ. This chain's CDR3 is CASSVGTAGNQPQHF. The CDR3 DNA sequence: TGCGCCAGCAGCGTAGGGACAGCGGGCAATCAGCCCCAGCATTTT. The whole variable domain, filled in from reference TRBV5-1 and TRBJ1-5, reads KAGVTQTPRYLIKTRGQQVTLSCSPISGHRSVSWYQQTPGQGLQFLFEYFSETQRNKGNFPGRFSGRQFSNSRSEMNVSTLELGDSALYLCASSVGTAGNQPQHFGDGTRLSIL.

V usage is TRBV7-9 and J usage is TRBJ1-6, with D unclear. This CDR3 is built from 13 residues. V gave up 1 base and J gave up 9 bases, with 7 bases separating them. Germline V gene data show CDR1 as SEHNR and CDR2 as FQNEAQ (reference sequence). CDR3 residues: CASSLGELSPLHF. DNA for the CDR3: TGTGCCAGCAGCTTAGGGGAACTTTCACCCCTCCACTTT. Full variable domain (rest looked up from reference TRBV7-9 and TRBJ1-6): DTGVSQNPRHKITKRGQNVTFRCDPISEHNRLYWYRQTLGQGPEFLTYFQNEAQLEKSRLLSDRFSAERPKGSFSTLEIQRTEQGDSAMYLCASSLGELSPLHFGNGTRLTVT.

The CDR3 DNA follows: TGCGCCAGCAGCCACGTAGGGGTGGGCGGGGAGCTGTTTTTT. Amino acids: CASSHVGVGGELFF. The chain employs TRBV4-3 and TRBJ2-2, with TRBD1 as a possible D gene (5 bases). V lost 3 bases and J 7 bases, leaving 12 bases between the germline ends. The CDR3 runs 14 residues. Looked up from germline, CDR1 is LGHNA and CDR2 is YSLEER.

This chain uses TRBV28 with TRBJ2-6, with D uncertain. The V and J ends lost 2 bases and 0 bases respectively, with 17 bases between them. CDR1 is MDHEN and CDR2 is SYDVKM in the germline V gene. The length of the CDR3 is 19 residues. The DNA of the CDR3 is TGTGCCAGCAGTTTACCCGCGACTCGCAGGAGCTCTGGGGCCAACGTCCTGACTTTC. Amino acids: CASSLPATRRSSGANVLTF.

This chain uses TRBV30 with TRBJ2-7, with a weak D call TRBD1 (5 bases). Trimming took off 0 bases at V and 5 bases at J, with 17 bases between the two ends. In germline, CDR1 is GTSNPN, CDR2 SVGIG (reference sequence). The CDR3 runs 15 residues. The CDR3 spells CAWSVSWQGKDEQYF. As DNA, the CDR3 is TGTGCCTGGAGTGTAAGTTGGCAGGGTAAGGACGAGCAGTACTTC.

This clone was seen a handful of times. This chain connects TRBV30 to TRBJ2-5; 8 bases are a match to TRBD2. This CDR3 has 17 amino acids. The V segment lost 1 base and the J segment 2 bases; nucleotides outside the gene matches: 12. The germline CDR1 and CDR2 sequences are GTSNPN and SVGIG (reference sequence). In DNA form, the CDR3 reads TGTGCCTGGAGTGCCATGGCGGCGGGGGGCCCTCAAGAGACCCAGTACTTC. Amino acid sequence: CAWSAMAAGGPQETQYF.

The DNA for the CDR3 is TGTGCCAGCAGCCCCGGCGGGATGAGCGGTGGCTACACCTTC. Protein sequence: CASSPGGMSGGYTF. The chain combines TRBV7-2 with TRBJ1-2; D uncertain. V was clipped by 5 bases and J by 7 bases, with 17 bases between them. The CDR3 contains 14 residues. Looked up from germline, CDR1 is SGHTA and CDR2 is FQGNSA.

This clone was observed at least ten times. V usage is TRBV30 and J usage is TRBJ2-5, with TRBD1 identical over 8 bases. Looked up from germline, CDR1 is GTSNPN and CDR2 is SVGIG (reference sequence). The CDR3 totals 14 residues. V lost 3 bases and J lost 4; bases outside the gene matches: 7. The CDR3: CAWRLNTGGETQYF. CDR3 sequence (DNA): TGTGCCTGGAGACTAAACACAGGGGGAGAGACCCAGTACTTC.

V gene TRBV19 combines with J gene TRBJ1-3, with 8 bases that match TRBD1. Germline-derived CDR1 and CDR2 are LNHDA and SQIVND (reference sequence). The CDR3 has 14 residues. Trimming cost V 10 bases and J 4 bases; bases outside gene matches: 9. The CDR3 DNA sequence: TGTGCCACCAATCCGACAGGGGTCGGAAACACCATATATTTT. Its protein is CATNPTGVGNTIYF.

The chain is built from TRBV5-1 and TRBJ2-2; the D is unclear. Trimming took 4 bases from V and 6 from J, leaving 19 bases between them. Germline CDR1 is SGHRS and CDR2 is YFSETQ. The CDR3 spans 16 residues. Here the CDR3 reads CASSPPGLRSAGELFF. The CDR3 DNA sequence: TGCGCCAGCAGCCCCCCCGGTTTGAGGTCCGCCGGGGAGCTGTTTTTT.

CDR3 in amino acids: CASSQSGRGGQPQHF. In nucleotides, the CDR3 is TGTGCCAGCAGCCAATCCGGCAGGGGGGGCCAGCCCCAGCATTTT. The rearrangement uses TRBV16 and TRBJ1-5, with TRBD1 matching over 7 bases. V gave up 0 bases and J gave up 7 bases; unmatched junction bases: 6. This CDR3 contains 15 residues. From germline, CDR1 is KGHSY and CDR2 FQNENV.

The rearrangement uses TRBV27 and TRBJ1-6; D is ambiguous. The ends were cut back, 7 bases at V and 0 bases at J, with 7 bases in the middle. The CDR3 is 14 amino acids. Germline CDR1 and CDR2: MNHEY and SMNVEV (reference sequence). For the CDR3, the DNA is TGTGCCAGCACGTCCAGCTCCTATAATTCACCCCTCCACTTT. Translation: CASTSSSYNSPLHF.

The table lists this clone with a count of one. The gene calls are TRBV7-9 and TRBJ2-3; D is tentatively TRBD1 or TRBD2 (5 bases each). V lost 11 bases and J lost 5, with 14 bases in between. Germline CDR1 is SEHNR and CDR2 is FQNEAQ (reference sequence). The CDR3 is 12 residues long. CDR3 DNA sequence: TGTGCCTCCGGAGCTGGGGGAGATACGCAGTATTTT. It encodes CASGAGGDTQYF.

The V gene is TRBV7-3, the J gene TRBJ2-3; 7 bases are shared with TRBD2. This CDR3 has 12 residues. With 8 bases clipped from V and 7 bases from J, the junction kept 6 bases outside the gene matches. Germline assignment: CDR1 SGHTA and CDR2 FQGTGA. The CDR3 bases are TGTGCCAGCTCCCCAGCGGGGAATACGCAGTATTTT. This gives the protein CASSPAGNTQYF.

The rearrangement links TRBV29-1 to TRBJ2-5, with TRBD2 matching 13 bases. CDR1 is SQVTM and CDR2 is ANQGSEA in the germline V gene. The CDR3 totals 13 residues. J was trimmed by 5 bases and V by 6 bases; bases with no gene match: 3. The CDR3 loop reads CSVRTSGSETQYF. The CDR3 bases are TGCAGCGTCCGGACTAGCGGGAGTGAGACCCAGTACTTC.

The J gene is TRBJ1-4, the V gene TRBV28; weak D call: TRBD1 (5 bases). Germline V gives CDR1 MDHEN, CDR2 SYDVKM. V was cut by 5 bases and J by 2 bases, with 18 bases left in between. The CDR3 covers 17 residues. The CDR3 DNA sequence: TGTGCCAGCAGTCCCCCCTTGGGGCCAGGGACTAATGAAAAACTGTTTTTT. It codes for CASSPPLGPGTNEKLFF.

This clone was seen a few times. This chain uses TRBV6-6 with TRBJ1-1; 10 bases are shared with TRBD1. The CDR3 is 15 amino acids. Germline trimming cut 6 bases from V and 5 bases from J; bases unmatched to any gene: 9. Germline assignment: CDR1 MNHNY and CDR2 SVGAGI (reference sequence). The CDR3 DNA reads as TGTGCCAGCAGCCCCCCAGGGACAGGGGAGACTGAAGCTTTCTTT. It translates to CASSPPGTGETEAFF.

The gene calls are TRBV28 and TRBJ2-2; 10 bases match TRBD2. This CDR3 spans 16 amino acids. With V trimmed by 5 bases and J by 1 base, 4 bases remained unmatched. Germline V CDR1 and CDR2: MDHEN, SYDVKM. The CDR3 region has the DNA TGTGCCAGCAGTCAAGGGACTAGCGAGAACACCGGGGAGCTGTTTTTT. As protein: CASSQGTSENTGELFF. The variable domain in full, with the rest retrieved from reference TRBV28 and TRBJ2-2, is DVKVTQSSRYLVKRTGEKVFLECVQDMDHENMFWYRQDPGLGLRLIYFSYDVKMKEKGDIPEGYSVSREKKERFSLILESASTNQTSMYLCASSQGTSENTGELFFGEGSRLTVL.

This clone was observed once. The chain links TRBV7-7 to TRBJ2-3; possibly TRBD1 for D (5 bases). The CDR3 totals 14 residues. Trimming left V 5 bases short and J 2 bases short, with 11 bases between. Germline assignment: CDR1 SSHAT and CDR2 FNYEAQ (reference sequence). DNA for the CDR3: TGTGCCAGCAGCCCCGGACATTCCACAGATACGCAGTATTTT. It translates to CASSPGHSTDTQYF.

The chain couples TRBV4-2 to TRBJ1-1; no reliable D call. Germline CDR1 is LGHNA and CDR2 is YNFKEQ. The CDR3 covers 14 residues. The ends were cut back, 0 bases at V and 0 bases at J, with 5 bases in the middle. The CDR3 loop is CASSQDRVNTEAFF. CDR3 DNA: TGTGCCAGCAGCCAAGATAGGGTGAACACTGAAGCTTTCTTT.